A single sample is the source of the 19 T cell receptor beta chains below, sequenced in a study of naive and memory T cell subsets. Two oligonucleotides, mixed equimolar, formed the beta constant-region primer covering TRBC1 and TRBC2. Four rounds of PCR amplified the ligated cDNA using nested alpha and beta constant-region primers plus SP2. TCRdb independently ran MiXCR on the UMI-ligation and nested PCR reads; one entry per CDR3 protein. Found here are 98,000 or so distinct CDR3 sequences, more than 12% of them singletons; the top ten hold roughly 3.1%. Their target antigens are unknown. The study's findings and limits: Naive repertoires, especially CD8, held a few larger clonotypes, possibly memory cells re-expressing CD45RA.

Sequenced sample: naive CD8+ T cells from blood. All receptors come from a human donor in good health.

This clonotype has at least ten counts. The CDR3 region is CASSQVRGMNTEAFF. Written as DNA, the CDR3 is TGCGCCAGCAGCCAAGTCCGGGGGATGAACACTGAAGCTTTCTTT. The chain combines TRBV4-3 with TRBJ1-1; D may be TRBD1 (5 bases). Germline lookup yields CDR1 LGHNA and CDR2 YSLEER. The CDR3 extends over 15 amino acids. V dropped 1 base and J dropped 0 bases, with 9 bases sitting between them.

In its sample, this clonotype was seen many times. This rearrangement joins TRBV4-2 to TRBJ2-3; 7 nucleotides match TRBD1. Germline V gene lookup returns CDR1 LGHNA and CDR2 YNFKEQ. The CDR3 sequence is 17 residues long. The J segment lost 0 bases and the V segment lost 5 bases, leaving 11 bases of the junction unmatched. This CDR3 is CASSARTGTASTDTQYF. CDR3 coding DNA: TGTGCCAGCAGCGCCAGAACCGGGACAGCGAGCACAGATACGCAGTATTTT.

This clonotype turned up a few times. V and J are TRBV7-3 and TRBJ2-1; 7 nucleotides match TRBD1. The CDR3 extends over 14 amino acids. The ends lost 5 bases at V and 4 bases at J; junction bases unmatched: 5. The germline V gene has CDR1 SGHTA and CDR2 FQGTGA. The CDR3 DNA is TGTGCCAGCAGCCCCCAGGACAGGTACAATGAGCAGTTCTTC. Translated, it gives CASSPQDRYNEQFF.

In this sample, this clonotype turned up many times. V and J are TRBV5-1 and TRBJ1-3, with TRBD1 identical over 7 bases. The CDR3 is made up of 16 amino acids. V trimming: 4 bases; J trimming: 2 bases; junction bases outside the gene matches: 9. Germline V gives CDR1 SGHRS, CDR2 YFSETQ. In nucleotides, the CDR3 is TGCGCCAGCAGCCCCAGACAGGGCCCCACTGGAAACACCATATATTTT. It yields the protein CASSPRQGPTGNTIYF.

The V gene is TRBV7-9, the J gene TRBJ1-1; 8 bases align to TRBD1. Germline V lookup: CDR1 SEHNR, CDR2 FQNEAQ (reference sequence). The CDR3 runs 15 residues. Trimming removed 4 bases from V and 2 bases from J; junction bases left unmatched: 6. The CDR3 DNA follows: TGTGCCAGCAGCTCTACGACAGGGGACAACACTGAAGCTTTCTTT. Translated, it gives CASSSTTGDNTEAFF. The full variable domain, its missing parts supplied by reference TRBV7-9 and TRBJ1-1, is DTGVSQNPRHKITKRGQNVTFRCDPISEHNRLYWYRQTLGQGPEFLTYFQNEAQLEKSRLLSDRFSAERPKGSFSTLEIQRTEQGDSAMYLCASSSTTGDNTEAFFGQGTRLTVV.

This clonotype was detected many times. The chain joins TRBV27 to TRBJ1-1, with D unclear. The V gene's germline CDR1 is MNHEY and CDR2 SMNVEV (reference sequence). The V end was cut by 8 bases, the J end by 7 bases, with 8 bases between. The CDR3 loop spans 10 amino acids. The CDR3 sequence: CASGTYEAFF. The CDR3 DNA sequence: TGTGCCAGCGGAACCTATGAAGCTTTCTTT.

This clonotype was observed many times. The V gene is TRBV27, the J gene TRBJ1-6; D is undetermined. The CDR3 spans 15 residues. V was trimmed by 7 bases and J by 0 bases, leaving 10 bases between them. Germline CDR1 is MNHEY and CDR2 is SMNVEV (reference sequence). In DNA form, the CDR3 reads TGTGCCAGCAAAGAGTTGAGCTCCTATAATTCACCCCTCCACTTT. This encodes CASKELSSYNSPLHF.

This chain joins TRBV25-1 and TRBJ1-1; no clear D. The V gene's germline CDR1 is MGHDK and CDR2 SYGVNS. The CDR3 extends over 13 amino acids. Between the trimmed V and J ends, which lost 6 bases and 0 bases, there was a span of 8 bases. Here the CDR3 reads CASSASLNTEAFF. Here the CDR3 DNA reads TGTGCCAGCAGCGCGTCCCTGAACACTGAAGCTTTCTTT. The whole variable domain, remainder taken from reference TRBV25-1 and TRBJ1-1, is EADIYQTPRYLVIGTGKKITLECSQTMGHDKMYWYQQDPGMELHLIHYSYGVNSTEKGDLSSESTVSRIRTEHFPLTLESARPSHTSQYLCASSASLNTEAFFGQGTRLTVV.

Many counts were recorded for this clonotype. The chain joins TRBV15 to TRBJ2-5; 10 positions agree with TRBD2. CDR3 length equals 15 residues. Trimming took 3 bases from V and 4 from J; bases not matched to a gene: 5. Germline loops: CDR1 LNHNV, CDR2 YYDKDF (reference sequence). CDR3 DNA sequence: TGTGCCACCAGCAGGAGCGGGAGGGCCTCAGAGACCCAGTACTTC. This codes for CATSRSGRASETQYF.

Only a few counts were recorded for this clonotype. This sequence joins TRBV25-1 and TRBJ1-1; D is undetermined. The CDR3 is 15 amino acids. CDR1 and CDR2 (germline): MGHDK, SYGVNS. The ends were cut back, 0 bases at V and 8 bases at J, with 16 bases in the middle. CDR3 amino acids: CASSEYNVAFREAFF. CDR3 sequence (DNA): TGTGCCAGCAGTGAATATAACGTTGCCTTTCGAGAAGCTTTCTTT.

This clonotype showed up many times. J is TRBJ2-1 and V is TRBV6-6; D not certain. Trimming shortened V by 2 bases and J by 7 bases, and 27 bases separated the two germline ends. CDR1 is MNHNY, CDR2 SVGAGI, per germline (reference sequence). The CDR3 loop spans 19 amino acids. The CDR3 loop is CASSYGQHPNLGLGNEQFF. Written as DNA, the CDR3 is TGTGCCAGCAGTTACGGGCAGCATCCGAATTTAGGGTTAGGAAATGAGCAGTTCTTC.

This clonotype came up a few times. J is TRBJ1-2 and V is TRBV28, with D perhaps TRBD1 (5 bases). The CDR3 is made up of 15 amino acids. V was clipped by 6 bases and J by 1 base, with 15 bases between them. From germline, CDR1 is MDHEN and CDR2 SYDVKM. In DNA, the CDR3 is TGTGCCAGCAGGGAAAGGGGCAGGTTTAACTATGGCTACACCTTC. Its translation: CASRERGRFNYGYTF.

The genes are TRBV15 and TRBJ2-7; the match to TRBD2 covers 8 bases. CDR1 LNHNV and CDR2 YYDKDF come from the germline V gene (reference sequence). This CDR3 spans 16 amino acids. V gave up 5 bases and J gave up 3 bases; unmatched junction bases: 12. This chain's CDR3 is CATSPSGSLGFYEQYF. Here the CDR3 DNA reads TGTGCCACCAGCCCAAGCGGGAGCCTTGGTTTCTACGAGCAGTACTTC.

This clonotype was found a few times. The chain links TRBV7-9 to TRBJ1-3; D is perhaps TRBD1 (5 bases). This CDR3 spans 15 amino acids. Trimming took off 5 bases at V and 0 bases at J, with 11 bases between the two ends. CDR1 and CDR2 (germline): SEHNR, FQNEAQ (reference sequence). The CDR3 nucleotides read TGTGCCAGCAGCCTCGGGACGGACTCTGGAAACACCATATATTTT. This translates into CASSLGTDSGNTIYF.

This clonotype was counted many times. The rearrangement joins TRBV12-3 or TRBV12-4 to TRBJ1-6; TRBD1 aligns across 9 bases. The length of the CDR3 is 15 residues. V shed 6 bases, J shed 6 bases, and the junction held 6 bases outside the gene matches. Here the CDR3 reads CASRHPGQGNSPLHF. The CDR3 DNA follows: TGTGCCAGCAGGCACCCGGGACAGGGTAATTCACCCCTCCACTTT.

This clonotype was counted at least ten times. This CDR3 reads CSASGTGRERDTQYF. CDR3 DNA: TGCAGTGCTAGTGGGACAGGGCGAGAGCGGGATACGCAGTATTTT. The rearrangement joins TRBV20-1 to TRBJ2-3; TRBD1 agrees at 9 bases. V dropped 3 bases and J dropped 6; count of bases not matched to a gene: 10. Per germline, CDR1 DFQATT and CDR2 SNEGSKA (reference sequence). The CDR3 runs to 15 residues.

The V call is TRBV5-6, the J call TRBJ2-5; D remains ambiguous. CDR1 and CDR2 (germline): SGHDT, YYEEEE. The CDR3 has 15 amino acids. Trimming took off 0 bases at V and 2 bases at J, with 11 bases between the two ends. The CDR3 reads CASSLVGMRQETQYF. CDR3 nucleotides: TGTGCCAGCAGCTTGGTAGGCATGAGACAAGAGACCCAGTACTTC.

This chain connects TRBV24-1 to TRBJ2-2; a weak D match, TRBD1 (6 bases). The CDR3 contains 14 residues. V lost 6 bases to trimming and J lost 3 bases, with 10 bases between them. Germline V CDR1 and CDR2: KGHDR, SFDVKD. The CDR3 DNA sequence: TGTGCCACCAGTCCACAGGGCGACACCGGGGAGCTGTTTTTT. Amino acid sequence: CATSPQGDTGELFF.

The chain has TRBV4-2 and TRBJ2-1; 7 nucleotides align to TRBD2. V gave up 0 bases and J gave up 0 bases; unmatched junction bases: 14. Germline values: CDR1 LGHNA, CDR2 YNFKEQ. The CDR3 runs to 20 residues. The CDR3 DNA reads TGTGCCAGCAGCCAAGAGGTTTCTCCCCTCCCGGGGGGCTCCTACAATGAGCAGTTCTTC. It codes for CASSQEVSPLPGGSYNEQFF.